Each of the 4 T cell receptor beta chains below was sequenced from the same sample in a study of cytomegalovirus exposure and HLA in healthy donors. PCR primers comprised 60 Vbeta and 13 Jbeta primers. Repertoires were generated with immunoSEQ multiplex PCR, while TCRdb's copy carries only in-frame clones and drops some. The data show around 110,000 clones, approximately 80% seen once. The sample comprised PBMCs. The receptors come from a man aged 30 to 39 in good health and CMV-seropositive.

This clone appeared a single time. The genes are TRBV5-5 and TRBJ2-7, with D unclear. Germline CDR1 SGHKS, CDR2 YYEKEE (reference sequence). The germline V and J ends were trimmed by 4 bases and 5 bases, with 13 bases remaining between them. CDR3 length equals 13 residues. Here the CDR3 DNA reads TGTGCCAGCAGCGCCTTTCTAGTGAACGAGCAGTACTTC. Amino acid sequence: CASSAFLVNEQYF. Together with reference TRBV5-5 and TRBJ2-7, the CDR3 gives the full variable domain: DAGVTQSPTHLIKTRGQQVTLRCSPISGHKSVSWYQQVLGQGPQFIFQYYEKEERGRGNFPDRFSARQFPNYSSELNVNALLLGDSALYLCASSAFLVNEQYFGPGTRLTVT.

The chain employs TRBV5-4 and TRBJ2-7, with TRBD2 matching 8 bases. V lost 0 bases, J lost 6 bases, and 8 bases stayed unmatched. CDR3 size: 15 residues. CDR1 and CDR2 from the germline V gene are SGHNT and YYREEE (reference sequence). The CDR3 sequence: CASSLGQRELLEQYF. CDR3 nucleotides: TGTGCCAGCAGCTTGGGGCAGCGGGAGTTGCTCGAGCAGTACTTC.

V gene TRBV6-5 combines with J gene TRBJ1-1, with no clear D. Per the germline V gene, CDR1 is MNHEY and CDR2 is SVGAGI. This CDR3 is 12 amino acids long. With 5 bases removed from V and 10 bases from J, the gap between germline ends came to 14 bases. Here the CDR3 reads CASSPGPGRAFF. CDR3 coding DNA: TGTGCCAGCAGTCCGGGCCCGGGGAGAGCTTTCTTT.

The rearrangement links TRBV2 to TRBJ2-2; perhaps TRBD2 as D (5 bases). Deletions cut 6 bases from V and 4 bases from J, with 18 bases between. This CDR3 has 16 residues. Looked up from germline, CDR1 is SNHLY and CDR2 is FYNNEI. This chain's CDR3 is CASSRLRREGTGELFF. The CDR3 DNA follows: TGTGCCAGCAGCCGACTTAGGCGTGAGGGCACCGGGGAGCTGTTTTTT.